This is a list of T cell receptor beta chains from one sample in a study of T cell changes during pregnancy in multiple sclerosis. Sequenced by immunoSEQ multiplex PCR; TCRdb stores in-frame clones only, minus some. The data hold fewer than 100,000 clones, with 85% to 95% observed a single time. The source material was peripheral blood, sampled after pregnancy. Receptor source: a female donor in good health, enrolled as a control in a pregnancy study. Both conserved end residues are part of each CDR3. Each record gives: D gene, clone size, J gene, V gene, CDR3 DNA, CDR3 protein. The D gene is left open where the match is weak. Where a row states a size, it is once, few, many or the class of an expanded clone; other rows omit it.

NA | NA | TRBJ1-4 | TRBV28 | TGTGCCAGCGGGGGGGGAGTAAATGAAAAACTGTTTTTT | CASGGGVNEKLFF
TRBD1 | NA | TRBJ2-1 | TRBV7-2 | TGTGCCAGCACTTACCGACAGGGGTTAGGCGATGAGCAGTTCTTC | CASTYRQGLGDEQFF
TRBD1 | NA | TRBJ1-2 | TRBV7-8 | TGTGCCAGCAGCTTAGGGACAGGGGTGTCTGGCTATGGCTACACCTTC | CASSLGTGVSGYGYTF
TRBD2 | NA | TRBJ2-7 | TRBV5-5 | TGTGCCAGCAGCTTGGACCCAGCGGGACTCTACGAGCAGTACTTC | CASSLDPAGLYEQYF
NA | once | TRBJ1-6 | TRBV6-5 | TGTGCCAGCAGTTACTCACGGGACTCGGGGACTTCACCCCTCCACTTT | CASSYSRDSGTSPLHF
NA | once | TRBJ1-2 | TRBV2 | TGTGCCAGCAGTGGTTCGCCAGGGCGGTTTTATGGCTACACCTTC | CASSGSPGRFYGYTF
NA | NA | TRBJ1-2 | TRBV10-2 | TGCGCCAGCAGTGATCCAGGGATCTATGGCTACACCTTC | CASSDPGIYGYTF
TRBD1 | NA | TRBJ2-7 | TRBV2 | TGTGCCACCAAGGGACAGGGGGATTCGGACGAGCAGTACTTC | CATKGQGDSDEQYF
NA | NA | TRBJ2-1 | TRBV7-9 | TGTGCCAGCAGCCGCTCAGGTAATGAGCAGTTCTTC | CASSRSGNEQFF
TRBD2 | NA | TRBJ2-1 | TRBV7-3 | TGTGCCAGCAGCCCTAGCGGGGACTCCTACAATGAGCAGTTCTTC | CASSPSGDSYNEQFF
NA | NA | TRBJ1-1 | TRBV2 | TGTGCCAGCCGACTCCTGAACACTGAAGCTTTCTTT | CASRLLNTEAFF
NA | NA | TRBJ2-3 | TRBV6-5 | TGTGCCACTACACTCCAGGGAGATACGCAGTATTTT | CATTLQGDTQYF
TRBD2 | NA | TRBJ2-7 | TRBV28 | TGTGCCAGCACCCCTAGCGGGAGGGTCCACGAGCAGTACTTC | CASTPSGRVHEQYF
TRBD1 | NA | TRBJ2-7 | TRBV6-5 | TGTGCCAGCAGTTACTCGACAGGGCTCGAGCAGTACTTC | CASSYSTGLEQYF
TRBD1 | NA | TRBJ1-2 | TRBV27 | TGTGCCAGCAGTCTAACAGGGGTAGACTATGGCTACACCTTC | CASSLTGVDYGYTF
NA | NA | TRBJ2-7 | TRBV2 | TGTGCCAGCACAGGGGACCACACCTACGAGCAGTACTTC | CASTGDHTYEQYF
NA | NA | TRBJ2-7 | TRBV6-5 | TGTGCCAGCAGGCCCCCAGGGGATCTAGGGCGCGAGCAGTACTTC | CASRPPGDLGREQYF
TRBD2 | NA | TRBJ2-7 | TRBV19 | TGTGCCAGTAGTCCTGGGACTATAAGCTCCTACGAGCAGTACTTC | CASSPGTISSYEQYF
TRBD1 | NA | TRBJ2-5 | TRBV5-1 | TGCGCCAGCAGCTTGGGACAGGGGGTAGAGACCCAGTACTTC | CASSLGQGVETQYF
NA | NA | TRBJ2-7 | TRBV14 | TGTGCCAGCAGCCTACCGGGTGCTCCCGAGCAGTACTTC | CASSLPGAPEQYF
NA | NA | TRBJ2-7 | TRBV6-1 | TGTGCCAGCAGTGAAGGGGGCAGATTCTACGAGCAGTACTTC | CASSEGGRFYEQYF
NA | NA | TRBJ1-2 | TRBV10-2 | TGCGCCAGCAGCCCTCCTAGCCGCTATGGCTACACCTTC | CASSPPSRYGYTF
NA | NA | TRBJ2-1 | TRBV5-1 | TGCGCCAGCAGGTCCGGGACAAGCTGGGAGGAGCAGTTCTTC | CASRSGTSWEEQFF
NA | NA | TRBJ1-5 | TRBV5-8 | TGTGCCAGCAGCCTCGCAGATCAGCCCCAGCATTTT | CASSLADQPQHF
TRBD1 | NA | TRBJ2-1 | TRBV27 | TGTGCCAGCGCGGACGGACAGGGTACGACGATGTATGAGCAGTTCTTC | CASADGQGTTMYEQFF
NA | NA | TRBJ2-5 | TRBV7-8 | TGTGCCAGCAGCGGTGTCATGAGGGCGGAGACCCAGTACTTC | CASSGVMRAETQYF
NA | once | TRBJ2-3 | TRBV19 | TGTGCCAGTACCCACACAGATACGCAGTATTTT | CASTHTDTQYF
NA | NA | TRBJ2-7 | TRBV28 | TGTGCCAGCGCAGGACAGTTCTACGAGCAGTACTTC | CASAGQFYEQYF
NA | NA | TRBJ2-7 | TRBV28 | TGTGCCAGCAGTTGGCAGGGCTGGTACGAGCAGTACTTC | CASSWQGWYEQYF
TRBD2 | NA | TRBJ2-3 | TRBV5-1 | TGCGCCAGCAGCTTCCTAGCGGGGGGGCCAGATACGCAGTATTTT | CASSFLAGGPDTQYF
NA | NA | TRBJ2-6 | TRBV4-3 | TGCGCCAGCAGCCAAGAGAGGAGTCTAGGGGCCAACGTCCTGACTTTC | CASSQERSLGANVLTF
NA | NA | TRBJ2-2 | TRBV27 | TGTGCCAGCAAATGGCTAGCCCCCGGGGAGCTGTTTTTT | CASKWLAPGELFF
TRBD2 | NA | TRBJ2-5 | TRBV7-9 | TGTGCCAGCAGCGGGGGGGACGCTTGGATGGAGACCCAGTACTTC | CASSGGDAWMETQYF
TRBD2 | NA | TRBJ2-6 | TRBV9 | TGTGCCAGCAGCCCCCTGACTAGCGGCTCTGGGGCCAACGTCCTGACTTTC | CASSPLTSGSGANVLTF
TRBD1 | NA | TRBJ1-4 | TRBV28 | TGTGCCAGCACTACAGGGGACAGGAGTGCAACTAATGAAAAACTGTTTTTT | CASTTGDRSATNEKLFF
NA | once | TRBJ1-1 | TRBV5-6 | TGTGCCAGCAGCCCGGAGTGGAGGGACACTGAAGCTTTCTTT | CASSPEWRDTEAFF
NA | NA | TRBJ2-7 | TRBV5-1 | TGCGCCAGCAGCCTAGGGACACCTACGTCCGAGCAGTACTTC | CASSLGTPTSEQYF
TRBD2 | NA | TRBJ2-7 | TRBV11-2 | TGTGCCAGCAGCTTTCCGGGGCCTGGGCGGGAGCGATACGAGCAGTACTTC | CASSFPGPGRERYEQYF
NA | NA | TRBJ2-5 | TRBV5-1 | TGCGCCAGCAGCTTGGCGTCGGGGGAGACCCAGTACTTC | CASSLASGETQYF
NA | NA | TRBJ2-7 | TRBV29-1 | TGCAGCGTTCGGGGTACCTACGAGCAGTACTTC | CSVRGTYEQYF
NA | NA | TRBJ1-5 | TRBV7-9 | TGTGCCAGCAGCTTAGGCGTCAGCAATCAGCCCCAGCATTTT | CASSLGVSNQPQHF
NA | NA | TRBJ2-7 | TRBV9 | TGTGCCAGCAGCGTAGACGTGGCGGCCTCCTACGAGCAGTACTTC | CASSVDVAASYEQYF
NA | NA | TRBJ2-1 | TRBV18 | TGTGCCAGCTCACGGACACAAGAATACAATGAGCAGTTCTTC | CASSRTQEYNEQFF
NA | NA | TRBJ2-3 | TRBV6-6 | TGTGCCAGTTCGTCCCTACTAGCCACAGATACGCAGTATTTT | CASSSLLATDTQYF
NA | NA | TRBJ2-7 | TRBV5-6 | TGTGCCAGCAGCTTGCAGTCAGGGGCCCTCCGGTGGGAGCAGTACTTC | CASSLQSGALRWEQYF
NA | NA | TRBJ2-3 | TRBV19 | TGTGCCAGTAGTATTCTACCGTCGGGCACAGATACGCAGTATTTT | CASSILPSGTDTQYF
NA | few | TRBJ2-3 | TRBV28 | TGTGCCAGCAGTTTATTGGTATTCGACAGGCGGGTTAGCCGACCGCAGTATTTT | CASSLLVFDRRVSRPQYF
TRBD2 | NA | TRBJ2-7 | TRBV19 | TGTGCCAGTAGTATAGGGACTAGCGGGACTTACTTCTACGAGCAGTACTTC | CASSIGTSGTYFYEQYF
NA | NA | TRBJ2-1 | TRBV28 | TGTGCCAGCAGTTTAATGGGGGGAGCGACCTGGGGCAATGAGCAGTTCTTC | CASSLMGGATWGNEQFF
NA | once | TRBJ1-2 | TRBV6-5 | TGTGCCAGCAGTTACTCTCAGGGAAGAGATGGCTACACCTTC | CASSYSQGRDGYTF
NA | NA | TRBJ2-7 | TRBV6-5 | TGTGCCAGCAGAAGAACAGTTAACTACGAGCAGTACTTC | CASRRTVNYEQYF
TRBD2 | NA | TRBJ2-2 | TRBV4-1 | TGCGCCAGCAGCCAAGACCCTCTAGCGGGGGGCTACACCGGGGAGCTGTTTTTT | CASSQDPLAGGYTGELFF